The clone carrying this TCR beta chain is judged medium-sized. Its specificity is unknown. The sample comes from a study of T cells after posttransplantation cyclophosphamide. Profiled with immunoSEQ multiplex PCR; TCRdb holds only in-frame clones, not every one. The sample shows 1,500 to 2,000 clones, no singletons; the ten largest hold 14%. Cyclophosphamide on days +3 and +4 followed busulfan-fludarabine conditioning and a marrow graft. Looked up from germline, CDR1 is SGHKS and CDR2 is YYEKEE (reference sequence). The CDR3 has 14 residues. V shed 5 bases, J shed 3 bases, and the junction held 4 bases outside the gene matches. Broader study findings: TRB clonality was highly associated with recipient CMV seropositivity and reactivation. Donor-recipient repertoire similarity was low at 1-2 months, rising over year one. Skin or GI-infiltrating T cells shared few TRB sequences with blood.

The chain joins TRBV5-5 to TRBJ2-5; TRBD1 matches 10 bases. The sequencing here drew on PBMCs, taken about five weeks after allogeneic stem cell transplant with posttransplant cyclophosphamide. This clonotype originated in a female patient in her 60s who received an allogeneic stem cell transplant from a related donor and was CMV-positive. Some T cells may be supplied by the graft donor. The DNA of the CDR3 is TGTGCCAGCAGACCGGGACAGGGGAAAGAGACCCAGTACTTC. It is translated as CASRPGQGKETQYF.